The clone carrying this TCR beta chain occurred a few times. Each CDR3 protein is one row after TCRdb ran MiXCR on the RT-PCR reads. The data show 200,000 to 250,000 distinct CDR3 sequences, approximately 14% seen once. The data were taken from a study of patients and donors after allogeneic stem cell transplantation. Germline-derived CDR1 and CDR2 are LGHDT and YNNKEL (reference sequence). Trimming at V came to 1 base and at J to 4 bases, leaving 7 bases not matched to a gene. This CDR3 is 17 amino acids long. This receptor was identified in a human donor who was either an allogeneic HSCT recipient or a stem cell or donor lymphocyte infusion donor (not recorded which). It is not recorded whose cells these are; they may come from a transplant donor. The chain couples TRBV3-1 to TRBJ2-1; 10 bases agree with TRBD2. Sequenced: blood, either unsorted or a sorted T cell fraction (not recorded which). The CDR3 DNA sequence: TGTGCCAGCAGCCAAGGAATAGCGGGAGGCTATTACAATGAGCAGTTCTTC. Its translation: CASSQGIAGGYYNEQFF.